This T cell receptor (beta chain) was recovered during a study of T cell changes during pregnancy in multiple sclerosis. Generated by immunoSEQ multiplex PCR, the TCRdb table keeps only in-frame clones and is missing some. This sample carries approximately 50,000 clones, roughly 94% of them seen once, and the ten largest clones take 0.25% to 0.4%. This clonotype was obtained from a female donor with multiple sclerosis, enrolled in a pregnancy study. Sequenced material: CD4+ T cells from peripheral blood mononuclear cells, taken in the third trimester of pregnancy.

The CDR3 sequence is CASSVAQDRGTIHGYTF. CDR3 in DNA: TGTGCCAGCAGCGTAGCTCAGGACAGGGGGACCATTCATGGCTACACCTTC. J is TRBJ1-2 and V is TRBV9, with 10 bases that match TRBD1. Germline trimming cut 0 bases from V and 6 bases from J; bases unmatched to any gene: 11. The CDR3 totals 17 residues. Germline CDR1 reads SGDLS; CDR2 reads YYNGEE.